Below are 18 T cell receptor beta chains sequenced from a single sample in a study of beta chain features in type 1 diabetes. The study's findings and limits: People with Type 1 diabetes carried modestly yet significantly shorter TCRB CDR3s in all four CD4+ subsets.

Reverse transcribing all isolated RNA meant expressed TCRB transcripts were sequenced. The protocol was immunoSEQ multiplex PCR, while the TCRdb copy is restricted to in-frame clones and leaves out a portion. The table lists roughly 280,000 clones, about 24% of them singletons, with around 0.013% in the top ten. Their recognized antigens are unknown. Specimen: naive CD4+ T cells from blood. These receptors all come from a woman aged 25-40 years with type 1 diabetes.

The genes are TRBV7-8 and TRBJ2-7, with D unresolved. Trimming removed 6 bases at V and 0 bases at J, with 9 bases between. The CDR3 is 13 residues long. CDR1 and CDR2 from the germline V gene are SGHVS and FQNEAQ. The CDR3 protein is CASRSSGSYEQYF. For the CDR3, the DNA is TGTGCCAGCAGGAGTAGTGGCTCCTACGAGCAGTACTTC.

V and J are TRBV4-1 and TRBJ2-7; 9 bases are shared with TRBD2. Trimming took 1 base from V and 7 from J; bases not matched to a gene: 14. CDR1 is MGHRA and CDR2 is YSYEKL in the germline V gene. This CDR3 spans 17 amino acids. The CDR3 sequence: CASSQGRLAGLLGEQYF. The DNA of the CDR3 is TGCGCCAGCAGCCAAGGAAGGCTAGCGGGGCTTCTGGGGGAGCAGTACTTC.

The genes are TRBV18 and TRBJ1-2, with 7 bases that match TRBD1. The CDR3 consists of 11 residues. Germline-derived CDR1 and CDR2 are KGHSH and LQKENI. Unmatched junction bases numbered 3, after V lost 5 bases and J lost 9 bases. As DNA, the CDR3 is TGTGCCAGCTCAACAGGGGAACGCTACACCTTC. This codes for CASSTGERYTF.

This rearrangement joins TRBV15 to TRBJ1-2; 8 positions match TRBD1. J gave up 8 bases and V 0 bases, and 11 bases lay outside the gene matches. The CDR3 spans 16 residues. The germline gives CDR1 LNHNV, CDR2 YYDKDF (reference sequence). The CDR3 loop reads CATSREVRQGLRGYTF. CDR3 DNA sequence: TGTGCCACCAGCAGAGAGGTTCGACAGGGGCTGAGGGGCTACACCTTC.

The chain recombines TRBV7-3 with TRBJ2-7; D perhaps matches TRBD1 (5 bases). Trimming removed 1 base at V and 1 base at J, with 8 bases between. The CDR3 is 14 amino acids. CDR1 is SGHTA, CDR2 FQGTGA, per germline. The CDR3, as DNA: TGTGCCAGCAGCTTAAATGCAGGGTCCTACGAGCAGTACTTC. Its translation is CASSLNAGSYEQYF.

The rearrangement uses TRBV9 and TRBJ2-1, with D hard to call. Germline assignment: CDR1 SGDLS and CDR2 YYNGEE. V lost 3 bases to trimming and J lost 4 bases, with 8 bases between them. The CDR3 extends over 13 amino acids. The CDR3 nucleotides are TGTGCCAGCAGCGCACGGGTTTACAATGAGCAGTTCTTC. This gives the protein CASSARVYNEQFF.

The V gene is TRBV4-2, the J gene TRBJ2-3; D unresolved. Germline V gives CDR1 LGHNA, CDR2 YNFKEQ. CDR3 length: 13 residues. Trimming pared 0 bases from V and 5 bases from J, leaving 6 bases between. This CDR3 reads CASSQDAGDTQYF. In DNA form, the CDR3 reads TGTGCCAGCAGCCAAGATGCAGGAGATACGCAGTATTTT.

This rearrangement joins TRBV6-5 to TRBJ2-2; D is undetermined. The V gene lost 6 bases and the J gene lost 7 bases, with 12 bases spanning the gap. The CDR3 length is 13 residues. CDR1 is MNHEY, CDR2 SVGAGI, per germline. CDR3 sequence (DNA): TGTGCCAGCAGCCTACTGAACGTCGGGGAGCTGTTTTTT. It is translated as CASSLLNVGELFF.

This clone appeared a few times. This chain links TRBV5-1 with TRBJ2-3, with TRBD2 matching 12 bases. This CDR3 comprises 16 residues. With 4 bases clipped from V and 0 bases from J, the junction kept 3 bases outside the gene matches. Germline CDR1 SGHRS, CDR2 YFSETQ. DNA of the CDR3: TGCGCCAGCAGCCCGGGACTAGCGGGTAGCACAGATACGCAGTATTTT. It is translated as CASSPGLAGSTDTQYF.

The CDR3 region has the DNA TGTGCCAGCAGCACCAGGGGAAGGGATGGCTACACCTTC. As protein: CASSTRGRDGYTF. J is TRBJ1-2 and V is TRBV14; perhaps TRBD1 as D (6 bases). The CDR3 is 13 amino acids. V was clipped by 5 bases and J by 6 bases, with 13 bases between them. Germline CDR1 is SGHDN and CDR2 is FVKESK.

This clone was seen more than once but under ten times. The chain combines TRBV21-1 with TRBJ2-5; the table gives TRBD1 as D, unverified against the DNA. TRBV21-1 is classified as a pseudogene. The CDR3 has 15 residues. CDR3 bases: TGTGCCAGCAGCTCGCACGGACAGGGCCCCTCGACCCAGTACTTC. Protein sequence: CASSSHGQGPSTQYF.

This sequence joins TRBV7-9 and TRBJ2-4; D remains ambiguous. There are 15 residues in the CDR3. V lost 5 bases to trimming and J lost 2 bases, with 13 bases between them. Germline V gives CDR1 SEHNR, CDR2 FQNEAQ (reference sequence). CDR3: CASSAQSGPKNIQYF. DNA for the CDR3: TGTGCCAGCAGCGCGCAAAGTGGTCCCAAAAACATTCAGTACTTC.

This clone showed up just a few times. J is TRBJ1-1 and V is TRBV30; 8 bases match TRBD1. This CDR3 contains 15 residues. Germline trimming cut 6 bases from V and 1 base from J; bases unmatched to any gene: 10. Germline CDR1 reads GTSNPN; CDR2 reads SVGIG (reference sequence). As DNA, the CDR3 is TGTGCCTGCCATCCCCCAGGGGGCCGGAACACTGAAGCTTTCTTT. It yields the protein CACHPPGGRNTEAFF.

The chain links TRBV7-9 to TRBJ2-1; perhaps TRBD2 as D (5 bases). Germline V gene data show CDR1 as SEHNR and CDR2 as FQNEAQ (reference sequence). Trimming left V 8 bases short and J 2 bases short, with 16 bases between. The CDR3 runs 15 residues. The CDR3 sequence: CASEFLSGTYNEQFF. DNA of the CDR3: TGTGCCAGCGAGTTCTTGAGCGGAACCTACAATGAGCAGTTCTTC. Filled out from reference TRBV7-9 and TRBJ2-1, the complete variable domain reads DTGVSQNPRHKITKRGQNVTFRCDPISEHNRLYWYRQTLGQGPEFLTYFQNEAQLEKSRLLSDRFSAERPKGSFSTLEIQRTEQGDSAMYLCASEFLSGTYNEQFFGPGTRLTVL.

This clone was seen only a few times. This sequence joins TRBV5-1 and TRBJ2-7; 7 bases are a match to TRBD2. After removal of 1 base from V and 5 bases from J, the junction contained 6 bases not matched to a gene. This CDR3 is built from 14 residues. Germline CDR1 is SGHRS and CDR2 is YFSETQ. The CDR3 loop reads CASSLSGGSHEQYF. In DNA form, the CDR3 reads TGCGCCAGCAGCTTGTCGGGGGGATCCCACGAGCAGTACTTC.

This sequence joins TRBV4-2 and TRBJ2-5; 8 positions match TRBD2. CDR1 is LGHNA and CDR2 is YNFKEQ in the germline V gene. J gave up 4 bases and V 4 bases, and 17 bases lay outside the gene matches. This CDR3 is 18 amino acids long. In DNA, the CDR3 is TGTGCCAGCAGCCGAACCGGGACTACCAGCGGGGGTGGAGAGACCCAGTACTTC. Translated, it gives CASSRTGTTSGGGETQYF.

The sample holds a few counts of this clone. CDR3 sequence: CAWRDTGTGIYEQYF. As DNA, the CDR3 is TGTGCCTGGAGGGATACCGGGACAGGAATCTACGAGCAGTACTTC. The rearrangement joins TRBV30 to TRBJ2-7; TRBD1 aligns across 8 bases. V gave up 3 bases and J gave up 3 bases; unmatched junction bases: 10. Germline V gene lookup returns CDR1 GTSNPN and CDR2 SVGIG (reference sequence). The CDR3 totals 15 residues.

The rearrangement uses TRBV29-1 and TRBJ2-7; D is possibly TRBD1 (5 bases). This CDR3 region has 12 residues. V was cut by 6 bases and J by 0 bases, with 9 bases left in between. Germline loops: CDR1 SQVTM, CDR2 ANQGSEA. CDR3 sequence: CSVMTASYEQYF. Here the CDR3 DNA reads TGCAGCGTAATGACAGCCTCCTACGAGCAGTACTTC.